This T cell receptor beta chain emerged from a study of cytomegalovirus exposure and HLA in healthy donors. Notes on the study in general: According to a later analysis, most TCR beta chains associated with CMV appeared HLA-restricted. A later analysis linked a missense DCLRE1C variant to TCR beta V- and J-gene trimming.

Concerning this clone: Its antigen is unidentified. Other DNA sequences within the sample encode an identical CDR3.

Use of 60 Vbeta and 13 Jbeta primers characterized the PCR. Generated by immunoSEQ multiplex PCR, the TCRdb table keeps only in-frame clones and is missing some. In the table there are about 170,000 clones, 80% to 90% of which are singletons. Sequencing input: PBMCs. This receptor was obtained from a male donor in good health and CMV-seronegative.

In nucleotides, the CDR3 is TGTGCCAGCAGTCCGGGACAGGGCTCTGGCTACACCTTC. Its translation is CASSPGQGSGYTF. V and J are TRBV27 and TRBJ1-2; 9 nucleotides line up with TRBD1. With V trimmed by 5 bases and J by 7 bases, 5 bases remained unmatched. The CDR3 consists of 13 residues. Germline values: CDR1 MNHEY, CDR2 SMNVEV (reference sequence).